This entry lists 2 T cell receptor beta chains sequenced from one sample in a study of cytomegalovirus exposure and HLA in healthy donors. The PCR contained 60 Vbeta and 13 Jbeta primers. Sequencing was performed with immunoSEQ multiplex PCR; in TCRdb, only in-frame clones are kept and a portion is missing. This repertoire shows 95,000 to 150,000 clones, 70% to 85% found once; its top ten account for 3.5% to 4%. Material for sequencing was PBMCs. These receptor sequences come from a human donor in good health.

The chain recombines TRBV27 with TRBJ2-7, with 11 bases fitting TRBD1. Looked up from germline, CDR1 is MNHEY and CDR2 is SMNVEV (reference sequence). The V gene end was trimmed by 6 bases and the J gene end by 0 bases; junction bases not matched to a gene: 4. The CDR3 is 15 residues long. The CDR3 spells CASRRGTGGSYEQYF. The CDR3 coding sequence is TGTGCCAGCAGGAGAGGGACAGGGGGCTCCTACGAGCAGTACTTC.

This sequence joins TRBV6-5 and TRBJ1-5; D possibly corresponds to TRBD1 (6 bases). Trimming pared 6 bases from V and 0 bases from J, leaving 9 bases between. Germline V gene data show CDR1 as MNHEY and CDR2 as SVGAGI. This CDR3 is 14 amino acids long. The CDR3 sequence is CASSSDSSNQPQHF. CDR3 DNA sequence: TGTGCCAGCAGCTCGGACAGTAGCAATCAGCCCCAGCATTTT.